What follows are 15 T cell receptor beta chains derived from one specimen sequenced in a study of OX40 agonist ivuxolimab in advanced cancers. Here immunoSEQ multiplex PCR was the method, and the copy in TCRdb shows in-frame clones only, minus some. Here the sample spans tens of thousands of clones, more than 80% being singletons. Material: CD4+ or CD8+ T cells sorted from blood, obtained in a trial of the OX40 agonist ivuxolimab. The source is an adult with an advanced solid tumor such as melanoma, head and neck, liver or kidney cancer.

The chain carries TRBV15 and TRBJ2-7; D uncertain. Germline lookup yields CDR1 LNHNV and CDR2 YYDKDF (reference sequence). Trimming removed 1 base at V and 3 bases at J, with 7 bases between. The CDR3 is made up of 13 amino acids. Here the CDR3 DNA reads TGTGCCACCAGCAGAGGGTGGGACTACGAGCAGTACTTC. This encodes CATSRGWDYEQYF. The full variable domain, its missing parts supplied by reference TRBV15 and TRBJ2-7, is DAMVIQNPRYQVTQFGKPVTLSCSQTLNHNVMYWYQQKSSQAPKLLFHYYDKDFNNEADTPDNFQSRRPNTSFCFLDIRSPGLGDTAMYLCATSRGWDYEQYFGPGTRLTVT.

The V gene is TRBV18, the J gene TRBJ2-3; 7 bases match TRBD2. The CDR3 runs 20 residues. Germline CDR1 reads KGHSH; CDR2 reads LQKENI. Losses at the gene ends were 5 bases for V and 0 bases for J; bases not matched to a gene: 20. This CDR3 reads CASSSPEGWMAGDSTDTQYF. The CDR3 nucleotides read TGTGCCAGCTCATCTCCTGAGGGTTGGATGGCGGGAGATAGCACAGATACGCAGTATTTT.

Turning to this clone: Its ends do not fully match the called genes, so a read error is possible. The chain has TRBV6-1 and TRBJ2-7; D possibly corresponds to TRBD2 (5 bases). This CDR3 is 11 amino acids long. Per germline, CDR1 MNHNS and CDR2 SASEGT. The CDR3 sequence is CASGEGYEQYF. CDR3 nucleotide sequence: TGTGCCAGCGGTGAGGGTTACGAGCAGTACTTC.

V usage is TRBV10-3 and J usage is TRBJ2-3; 7 nucleotides match TRBD1. J was trimmed by 0 bases and V by 10 bases; bases with no gene match: 13. This CDR3 is 16 amino acids long. CDR1 and CDR2 (germline): ENHRY, SYGVKD. The CDR3 coding sequence is TGTGCCACCGCCGAGGGACCGGGACAGAGCACAGATACGCAGTATTTT. This codes for CATAEGPGQSTDTQYF.

This sequence joins TRBV28 and TRBJ2-7; TRBD1 agrees at 8 bases. Germline assignment: CDR1 MDHEN and CDR2 SYDVKM. The CDR3 loop spans 16 amino acids. Losses at the gene ends were 4 bases for V and 5 bases for J; bases not matched to a gene: 13. Here the CDR3 DNA reads TGTGCCAGCAGTTCTACGATATACAGGGGGGAGGACGAGCAGTACTTC. Protein product: CASSSTIYRGEDEQYF.

The rearrangement joins TRBV25-1 to TRBJ1-1, with a weak D call TRBD1 (6 bases). The germline V gene encodes CDR1 MGHDK and CDR2 SYGVNS. This CDR3 is 14 amino acids long. Trimming took off 4 bases at V and 0 bases at J, with 9 bases between the two ends. The chain's CDR3 is CASSATGMNTEAFF. CDR3 DNA: TGTGCCAGCAGTGCCACAGGGATGAACACTGAAGCTTTCTTT. The complete variable domain, with remaining parts taken from reference TRBV25-1 and TRBJ1-1, reads EADIYQTPRYLVIGTGKKITLECSQTMGHDKMYWYQQDPGMELHLIHYSYGVNSTEKGDLSSESTVSRIRTEHFPLTLESARPSHTSQYLCASSATGMNTEAFFGQGTRLTVV.

The rearrangement uses TRBV5-3 and TRBJ2-3, with D possibly being TRBD1 or TRBD2 (5 bases each). TRBV5-3 carries the ORF label, with uncertain function. This CDR3 has 16 residues. The germline V and J ends were trimmed by 4 bases and 1 base, with 16 bases remaining between them. The CDR3 reads CARSLAQGLCTDTQYF. CDR3 coding DNA: TGTGCCAGAAGCCTAGCCCAGGGTTTATGCACAGATACGCAGTATTTT.

The chain has TRBV25-1 and TRBJ1-1; D possibly corresponds to TRBD1 (5 bases). Trimming left V 11 bases short and J 1 base short, with 20 bases between. From germline, CDR1 is MGHDK and CDR2 SYGVNS. CDR3 length: 15 residues. The CDR3, as DNA: TGTGCCGTTGGACCTACAGGCGACTGGAACACTGAAGCTTTCTTT. Translating it yields CAVGPTGDWNTEAFF.

Details on this clone: Its ends do not fully match the called genes, so a read error is possible. This chain uses TRBV28 with TRBJ2-4; tentatively, D is TRBD1 (6 bases). The germline V gene has CDR1 MDHEN and CDR2 SYDVKM. The CDR3 has 13 amino acids. CDR3 region: CAISRQDGYIQYF. In DNA form, the CDR3 reads TGTGCCATCAGTAGACAGGACGGGTACATTCAGTACTTC.

The chain uses TRBV7-9 and TRBJ2-7; TRBD1 matches at 7 bases. The ends lost 5 bases at V and 3 bases at J; junction bases unmatched: 10. The CDR3 is 15 residues long. The germline V gene encodes CDR1 SEHNR and CDR2 FQNEAQ (reference sequence). In nucleotides, the CDR3 is TGTGCCAGCAGCCCTCGGGACAGTTATTTCTACGAGCAGTACTTC. Its protein is CASSPRDSYFYEQYF.

The chain uses TRBV28 and TRBJ2-7; no reliable D call. This CDR3 spans 12 amino acids. V was shortened by 5 bases and J by 0 bases, with 5 bases between the two germline ends. Per the germline V gene, CDR1 is MDHEN and CDR2 is SYDVKM. This CDR3 is CASSAGSYEQYF. The CDR3 DNA sequence: TGTGCCAGCAGTGCAGGCTCCTACGAGCAGTACTTC.

This chain uses TRBV19 with TRBJ1-5; D gene unclear. Trimming took off 5 bases at V and 2 bases at J, with 16 bases between the two ends. The germline CDR1 and CDR2 sequences are LNHDA and SQIVND (reference sequence). The CDR3 length is 16 residues. This chain's CDR3 is CASSFSGVRGNQPQHF. DNA for the CDR3: TGTGCCAGTAGTTTCTCTGGGGTACGCGGCAATCAGCCCCAGCATTTT.

The CDR3 is CASTRRSGAYNEQFF. The CDR3 DNA is TGTGCCAGCACACGTAGGTCGGGAGCGTACAATGAGCAGTTCTTC. The rearrangement joins TRBV11-2 to TRBJ2-1; the D gene is possibly TRBD2 (6 bases). Germline V gene sequence: CDR1 SGHAT, CDR2 FQNNGV. Trimming cost V 7 bases and J 4 bases, with 17 bases left between them. The CDR3 is 15 amino acids.

The rearrangement uses TRBV9 and TRBJ2-7; 8 nucleotides line up with TRBD1. CDR1 is SGDLS and CDR2 is YYNGEE in the germline V gene. This CDR3 spans 14 amino acids. The J segment lost 5 bases and the V segment lost 4 bases, leaving 8 bases of the junction unmatched. The CDR3 DNA reads TGTGCCAGCAGCCCCGGACAGGGTTACGACGAGCAGTACTTC. Protein sequence: CASSPGQGYDEQYF. The variable domain in full, completed from reference TRBV9 and TRBJ2-7, reads DSGVTQTPKHLITATGQRVTLRCSPRSGDLSVYWYQQSLDQGLQFLIQYYNGEERAKGNILERFSAQQFPDLHSELNLSSLELGDSALYFCASSPGQGYDEQYFGPGTRLTVT.

The genes are TRBV18 and TRBJ1-4; the D gene is possibly TRBD1 (5 bases). With 1 base removed from V and 8 bases from J, the gap between germline ends came to 14 bases. This CDR3 spans 15 amino acids. Germline V CDR1 and CDR2: KGHSH, LQKENI. The CDR3 DNA reads as TGTGCCAGCTCACCACGGGGCCTCGATGAAGAAAAACTGTTTTTT. It translates to CASSPRGLDEEKLFF.